The T cell receptor (beta chain) described here comes from a study of blood T cell repertoires in COVID-19. The wider study: COVID-19 samples collected from the United States, Italy and Spain covered acute and convalescent phases.

As handled by the study authors: Counts of nucleated cells, estimated from reference gene primer amplification, were obtained. Here immunoSEQ multiplex PCR was the method, and the copy in TCRdb shows in-frame clones only, minus some. That table furnishes V, J and clone size, whereas the DNA furnished D and trimming. Counted here are 400,000 or so clones, roughly 90% occurring once; the ten biggest clones make up 1.5% to 1.9%. This clone was detected once. Those enrolled in Seattle joined during active infection and were followed longitudinally afterward. The CDR3 consists of 12 residues. V shed 5 bases and J shed 11 bases, with 15 bases lying between them. Per germline, CDR1 SEHNR and CDR2 FQNEAQ (reference sequence).

The sequence derives from a woman aged 40 to 50 with COVID-19, enrolled during active disease. Material: peripheral blood. The rearrangement uses TRBV7-9 and TRBJ1-1, with a weak D call TRBD1 (5 bases). DNA of the CDR3: TGTGCCAGCAGCCAAACCAACCGGGGGGCTTTCTTT. It yields the protein CASSQTNRGAFF.